This entry lists 10 T cell receptor beta chains sequenced from one sample in a study of regulatory T cells in long-lasting Graves disease. Time point: newly diagnosed GD, antithyroid drugs for less than 3 months. From PBMCs, RNA was extracted and then used to make the TCR library. Libraries of TCR beta came from iRepertoire HTBI primers plus Arm-PCR of CDR3 regions. Each CDR3 protein gets one entry after TCRdb re-called the multiplex PCR reads with MiXCR. The sample yields some 490,000 distinct CDR3 sequences, about 11% seen once. This sample also appeared in a second study, on T cells in Graves' hyperthyroidism and ophthalmopathy.

Sequenced material: peripheral blood mononuclear cells (PBMCs), taken at new diagnosis, from a patient treated with antithyroid drugs. These receptors all come from a woman younger than 45 with Graves disease.

The chain has TRBV24-1 and TRBJ2-3; D uncertain. Germline V gives CDR1 KGHDR, CDR2 SFDVKD. The CDR3 runs to 15 residues. V gave up 0 bases and J gave up 4 bases, with 10 bases separating them. The CDR3 spells CATSDLRDSPDTQYF. CDR3 nucleotides: TGTGCCACCAGTGATTTGCGAGACTCCCCAGATACGCAGTATTTT.

This chain uses TRBV5-4 with TRBJ1-6; weak D call: TRBD1 (5 bases). The germline CDR1 and CDR2 sequences are SGHNT and YYREEE (reference sequence). V shed 4 bases and J shed 6 bases, with 20 bases lying between them. The CDR3 runs 17 residues. DNA of the CDR3: TGTGCCAGCAGCCGGGACCCGGGAAGTGGCGGTAATTCACCCCTCCACTTT. Its protein product is CASSRDPGSGGNSPLHF.

The CDR3 bases are TGTGCCAGCAGTTACTCGATGCCCAGGGGGTATATGAACACTGAAGCTTTCTTT. Its translation: CASSYSMPRGYMNTEAFF. J is TRBJ1-1 and V is TRBV6-5, with TRBD1 matching over 7 bases. After removal of 0 bases from V and 0 bases from J, the junction contained 10 bases not matched to a gene. The CDR3 is made up of 18 amino acids. Germline V CDR1 and CDR2: MNHEY, SVGAGI.

V usage is TRBV12-3 or TRBV12-4 and J usage is TRBJ2-7; D perhaps matches TRBD2 (6 bases). This CDR3 contains 13 residues. The germline V and J ends were trimmed by 5 bases and 0 bases, with 8 bases remaining between them. The CDR3 DNA reads as TGTGCCAGCAGTCGGGACTTCTCCTACGAGCAGTACTTC. Translation: CASSRDFSYEQYF.

This chain joins TRBV7-9 and TRBJ1-1, with 11 bases aligning to TRBD1. The CDR3 covers 14 residues. Germline V CDR1 and CDR2: SEHNR, FQNEAQ (reference sequence). Trimming took 3 bases from V and 7 from J; bases not matched to a gene: 4. For the CDR3, the DNA is TGTGCCAGCAGCTTTAGGGACAGGGGGGATGAAGCTTTCTTT. Translating it yields CASSFRDRGDEAFF.

This clonotype was seen many times. This chain joins TRBV18 and TRBJ2-7; 9 nucleotides align to TRBD1. The germline V gene has CDR1 KGHSH and CDR2 LQKENI. There are 15 residues in the CDR3. Trimming took 5 bases from V and 4 from J; bases not matched to a gene: 9. The CDR3 loop reads CASSAPGQGGYEQYF. CDR3 coding DNA: TGTGCCAGCTCAGCCCCGGGACAGGGAGGGTACGAGCAGTACTTC.

This clonotype was detected ten times or more. This chain's CDR3 is CASSQGARESVNNEQFF. DNA of the CDR3: TGTGCCAGCAGCCAAGGGGCTCGGGAGTCGGTTAACAATGAGCAGTTCTTC. The J gene is TRBJ2-1, the V gene TRBV3-1, with D tentatively TRBD2 (6 bases). Per the germline V gene, CDR1 is LGHDT and CDR2 is YNNKEL (reference sequence). Trimming pared 1 base from V and 5 bases from J, leaving 18 bases between. This CDR3 has 17 residues.

This clonotype was seen ten or more times. This chain uses TRBV12-3 or TRBV12-4 with TRBJ1-4, with D possibly being TRBD1 (6 bases). V was pared by 4 bases and J by 2 bases, with 11 bases between. The CDR3 sequence is 15 residues long. For the CDR3, the DNA is TGTGCCAGCAGTTCGACAGGAACGACTAATGAAAAACTGTTTTTT. Residues: CASSSTGTTNEKLFF.

The sample holds one count of this clonotype. In this CDR3 the conserved last residue, phenylalanine or tryptophan, is missing, so a read error is likely. The chain combines TRBV6-2 or TRBV6-3 with TRBJ1-2, with 8 bases lining up with TRBD1. The CDR3 is 14 amino acids. The junction had 7 bases not matched to a gene; V was cut back by 6 bases and J by 4 bases. Per the germline V gene, CDR1 is MNHEY and CDR2 is SVGEGT. In DNA, the CDR3 is TGTGCCAGCAGGAGAGGACAGGGCCCCTATGGCTACACCCTC. This encodes CASRRGQGPYGYTL.

Many counts were recorded for this clonotype. V and J are TRBV7-8 and TRBJ2-5; 13 positions agree with TRBD2. In germline, CDR1 is SGHVS, CDR2 FQNEAQ. The trim removed 7 bases at V and 8 bases at J, leaving 7 bases unmatched. This CDR3 has 14 amino acids. In DNA, the CDR3 is TGTGCCAGCACCCCGGGACTAGCGGGGACCACCCAGTACTTC. This sequence encodes CASTPGLAGTTQYF.